The rows below give T cell receptor beta chains drawn from one sample of a study of blood T cell repertoires in COVID-19. Assay: immunoSEQ multiplex PCR; the TCRdb copy retains only in-frame clones and omits some. The data show around 86,000 clones, 87% seen once. The sample taken for sequencing was peripheral blood. These receptors all come from a woman over 75 with acute or convalescent COVID-19. CDR3s include the opening cysteine and the closing phenylalanine or tryptophan. The D gene is left open where the match is weak. Size is stated for part of the rows, as once, few or many counts, or as a class when the clone is expanded.

clone_size,d_call,j_call,v_call,cdr3_nt,cdr3_aa
NA,NA,TRBJ2-5,TRBV6-1,TGTGCCAGCAGTGAAATGTTAGGGGTACCCCAAGAGACCCAGTACTTC,CASSEMLGVPQETQYF
NA,NA,TRBJ1-4,TRBV27,TGTGCCAGCAGTTTATTCAGGCTCGATGAAAAACTGTTTTTT,CASSLFRLDEKLFF
NA,TRBD2,TRBJ2-7,TRBV7-2,TGTGCCAGCAGCTTAGTTGGACTAGCGGGGGCCAACACCTACGAGCAGTACTTC,CASSLVGLAGANTYEQYF
NA,NA,TRBJ2-1,TRBV5-1,TGCGCCAGCAGCTTGGTAGCCCGACGGTCGAATGAGCAGTTCTTC,CASSLVARRSNEQFF
NA,NA,TRBJ1-4,TRBV19,TGTGCCAGTAAGAACAGGGCAGCTAATGAAAAACTGTTTTTT,CASKNRAANEKLFF
once,NA,TRBJ2-1,TRBV5-4,TGTGCCAGCAGCTTGGCTGTGACAGACAATGAGCAGTTCTTC,CASSLAVTDNEQFF
few,NA,TRBJ1-2,TRBV9,TGTGCCAGCAGCCCCCTATATCTGGGCTACACCTTC,CASSPLYLGYTF
NA,NA,TRBJ2-3,TRBV5-1,TGCGCCAGCAGCCCGGGGAGCGGGCACACAGATACGCAGTATTTT,CASSPGSGHTDTQYF
NA,NA,TRBJ2-1,TRBV7-9,TGTGCCAGCAGCCATGACTTCTCCAATGAGCAGTTCTTC,CASSHDFSNEQFF
NA,NA,TRBJ1-2,TRBV30,TGTGCCTGGAGTGTGCAGGGCGGAGGCTACACCTTC,CAWSVQGGGYTF
few,NA,TRBJ1-5,TRBV14,TGTGCCAGCAGCCGTGGGCAGGATCAGCCCCAGCATTTT,CASSRGQDQPQHF